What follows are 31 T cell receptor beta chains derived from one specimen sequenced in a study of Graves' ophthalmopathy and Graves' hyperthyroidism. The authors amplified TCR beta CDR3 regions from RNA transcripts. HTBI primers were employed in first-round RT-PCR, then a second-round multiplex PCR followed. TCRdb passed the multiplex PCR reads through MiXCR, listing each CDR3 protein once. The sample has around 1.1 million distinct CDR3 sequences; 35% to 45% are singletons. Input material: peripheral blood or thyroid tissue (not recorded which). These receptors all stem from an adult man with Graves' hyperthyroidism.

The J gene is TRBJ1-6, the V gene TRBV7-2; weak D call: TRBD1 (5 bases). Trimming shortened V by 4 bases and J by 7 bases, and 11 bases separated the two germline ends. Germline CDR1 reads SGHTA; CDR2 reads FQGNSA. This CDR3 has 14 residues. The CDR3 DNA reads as TGTGCCAGCAGCTCGGACATACGAAATTCACCCCTCCACTTT. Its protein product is CASSSDIRNSPLHF.

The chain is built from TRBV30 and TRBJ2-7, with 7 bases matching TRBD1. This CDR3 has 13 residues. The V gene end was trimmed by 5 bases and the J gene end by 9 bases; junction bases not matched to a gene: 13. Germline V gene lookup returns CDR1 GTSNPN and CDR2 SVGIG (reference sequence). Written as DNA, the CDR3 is TGTGCCTGGGGAACAGGGGATGGTGACGGGCAGTACTTC. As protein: CAWGTGDGDGQYF.

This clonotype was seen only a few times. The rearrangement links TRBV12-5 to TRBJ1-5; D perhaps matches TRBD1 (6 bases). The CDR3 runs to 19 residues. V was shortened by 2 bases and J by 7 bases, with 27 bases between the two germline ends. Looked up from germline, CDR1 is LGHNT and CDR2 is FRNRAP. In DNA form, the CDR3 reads TGTGCTAGTGGTTTGCACTTCCCCGGTACGGGACACCGGATCCAGCCCCAGCATTTT. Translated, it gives CASGLHFPGTGHRIQPQHF.

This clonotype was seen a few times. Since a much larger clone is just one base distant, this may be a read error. In DNA form, the CDR3 reads TGTGCCACCAGTGATAAAGGACCAGTCGCGACCCAGTACTTC. This encodes CATSDKGPVATQYF. The chain combines TRBV24-1 with TRBJ2-5; the D is unclear. The CDR3 consists of 14 residues. Trimming pared 3 bases from V and 7 bases from J, leaving 14 bases between. CDR1 is KGHDR, CDR2 SFDVKD, per germline.

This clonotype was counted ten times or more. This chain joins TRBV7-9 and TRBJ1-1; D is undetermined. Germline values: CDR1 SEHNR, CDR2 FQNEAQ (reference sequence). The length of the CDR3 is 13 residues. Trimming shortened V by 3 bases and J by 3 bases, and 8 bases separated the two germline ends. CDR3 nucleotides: TGTGCCAGCAGCTTCAGGAAGGACACTGAAGCTTTCTTT. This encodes CASSFRKDTEAFF.

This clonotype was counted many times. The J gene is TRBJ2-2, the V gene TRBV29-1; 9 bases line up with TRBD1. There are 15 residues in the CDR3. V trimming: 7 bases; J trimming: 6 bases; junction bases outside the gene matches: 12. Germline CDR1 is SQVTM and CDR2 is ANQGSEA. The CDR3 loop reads CSARRGTGLSGELFF. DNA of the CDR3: TGCAGCGCCCGGCGGGGGACAGGGCTATCCGGGGAGCTGTTTTTT.

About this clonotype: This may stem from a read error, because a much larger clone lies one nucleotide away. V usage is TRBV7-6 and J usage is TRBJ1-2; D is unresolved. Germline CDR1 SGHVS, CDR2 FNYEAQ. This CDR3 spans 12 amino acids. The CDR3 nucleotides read TGTGCCACCACCCTAGCTAACTATGGCTACGCCTTC. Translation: CATTLANYGYAF.

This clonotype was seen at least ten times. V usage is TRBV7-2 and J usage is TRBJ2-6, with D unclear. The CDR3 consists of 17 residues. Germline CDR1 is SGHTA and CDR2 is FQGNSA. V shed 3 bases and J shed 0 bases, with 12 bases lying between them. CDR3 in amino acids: CASSLGISSSGANVLTF. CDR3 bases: TGTGCCAGCAGCTTGGGGATATCGTCCTCTGGGGCCAACGTCCTGACTTTC. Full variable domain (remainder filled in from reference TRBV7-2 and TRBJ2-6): GAGVSQSPSNKVTEKGKDVELRCDPISGHTALYWYRQSLGQGLEFLIYFQGNSAPDKSGLPSDRFSAERTGGSVSTLTIQRTQQEDSAVYLCASSLGISSSGANVLTFGAGSRLTVL.

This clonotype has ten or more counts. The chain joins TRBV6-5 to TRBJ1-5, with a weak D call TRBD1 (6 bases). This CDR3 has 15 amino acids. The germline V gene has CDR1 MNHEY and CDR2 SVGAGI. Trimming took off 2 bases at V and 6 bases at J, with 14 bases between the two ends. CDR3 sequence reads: CASSYMRPGAQPQHF. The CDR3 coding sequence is TGTGCCAGCAGTTACATGCGTCCAGGGGCTCAGCCCCAGCATTTT.

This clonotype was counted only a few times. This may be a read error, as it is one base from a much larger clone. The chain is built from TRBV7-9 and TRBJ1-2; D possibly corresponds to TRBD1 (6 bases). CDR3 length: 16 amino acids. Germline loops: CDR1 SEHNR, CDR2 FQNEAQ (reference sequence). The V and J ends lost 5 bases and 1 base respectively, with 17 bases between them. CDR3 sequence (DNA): TGTGCCAGCAGCGCAGGGGCATCGGGAATTAACTATGGCTACACCTTC. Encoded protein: CASSAGASGINYGYTF. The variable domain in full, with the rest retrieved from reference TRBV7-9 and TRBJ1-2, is DTGVSQNPRHKITKRGQNVTFRCDPISEHNRLYWYRQTLGQGPEFLTYFQNEAQLEKSRLLSDRFSAERPKGSFSTLEIQRTEQGDSAMYLCASSAGASGINYGYTFGSGTRLTVV.

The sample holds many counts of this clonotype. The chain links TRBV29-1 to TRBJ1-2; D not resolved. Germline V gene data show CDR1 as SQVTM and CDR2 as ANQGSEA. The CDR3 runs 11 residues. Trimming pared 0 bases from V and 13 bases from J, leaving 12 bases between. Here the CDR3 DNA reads TGCAGCGTTGAAGAGTACCGGGGTTGCACCTTC. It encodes CSVEEYRGCTF.

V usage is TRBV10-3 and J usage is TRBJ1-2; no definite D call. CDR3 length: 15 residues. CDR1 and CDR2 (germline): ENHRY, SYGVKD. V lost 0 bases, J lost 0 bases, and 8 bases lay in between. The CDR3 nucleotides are TGTGCCATCAGTGAGTCGAGGCACACTAACTATGGCTACACCTTC. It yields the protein CAISESRHTNYGYTF.

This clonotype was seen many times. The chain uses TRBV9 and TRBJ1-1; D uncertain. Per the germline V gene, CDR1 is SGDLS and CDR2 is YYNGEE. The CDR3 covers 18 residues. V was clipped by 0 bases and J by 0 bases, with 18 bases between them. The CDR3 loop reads CASSVDPGSTRMNTEAFF. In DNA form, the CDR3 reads TGTGCCAGCAGCGTAGACCCGGGCAGTACCCGCATGAACACTGAAGCTTTCTTT.

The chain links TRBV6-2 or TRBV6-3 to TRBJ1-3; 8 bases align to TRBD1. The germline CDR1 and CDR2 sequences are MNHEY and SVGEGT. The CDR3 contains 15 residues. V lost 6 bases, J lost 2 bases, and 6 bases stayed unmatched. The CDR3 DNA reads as TGTGCCAGCAGCGGACAGGGAGGAACTGGAAACACCATATATTTT. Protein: CASSGQGGTGNTIYF.

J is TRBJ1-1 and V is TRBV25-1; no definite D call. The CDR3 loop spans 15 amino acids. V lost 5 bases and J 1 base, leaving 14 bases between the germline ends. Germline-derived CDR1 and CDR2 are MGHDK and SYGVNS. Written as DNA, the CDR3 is TGTGCCAGCAGTAATCTAGGGCTGGAGAACACTGAAGCTTTCTTT. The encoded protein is CASSNLGLENTEAFF. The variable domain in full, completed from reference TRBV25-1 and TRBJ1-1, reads EADIYQTPRYLVIGTGKKITLECSQTMGHDKMYWYQQDPGMELHLIHYSYGVNSTEKGDLSSESTVSRIRTEHFPLTLESARPSHTSQYLCASSNLGLENTEAFFGQGTRLTVV.

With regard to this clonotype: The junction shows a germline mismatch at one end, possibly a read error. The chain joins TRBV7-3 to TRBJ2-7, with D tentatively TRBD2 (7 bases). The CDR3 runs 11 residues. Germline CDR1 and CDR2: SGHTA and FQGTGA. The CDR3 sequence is CASSVAGGLNF. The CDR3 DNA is TGTGCCAGCAGCGTAGCCGGGGGGCTGAACTTC.

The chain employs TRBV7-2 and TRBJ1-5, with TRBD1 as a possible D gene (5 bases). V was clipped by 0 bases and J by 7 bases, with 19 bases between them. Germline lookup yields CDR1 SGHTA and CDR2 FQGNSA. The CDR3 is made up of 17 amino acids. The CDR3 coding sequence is TGTGCCAGCAGCTTAGCGCCGGGGGACTCCCAGCTCCAGCCCCAGCATTTT. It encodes CASSLAPGDSQLQPQHF.

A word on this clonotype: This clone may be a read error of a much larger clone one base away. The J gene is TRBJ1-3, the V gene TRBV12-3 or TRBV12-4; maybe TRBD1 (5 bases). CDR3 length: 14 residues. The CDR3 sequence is CASSLGGAGNAIYF. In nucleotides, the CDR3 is TGTGCCAGCAGTTTAGGCGGGGCTGGAAACGCCATATATTTT.

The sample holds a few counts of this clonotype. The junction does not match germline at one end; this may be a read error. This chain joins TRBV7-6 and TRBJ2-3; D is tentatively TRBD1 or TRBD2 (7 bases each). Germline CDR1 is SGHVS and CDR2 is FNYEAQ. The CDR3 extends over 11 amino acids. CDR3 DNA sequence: TGTGCCAGCAGCGCAGGGGGGGTTTTCCATTTT. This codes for CASSAGGVFHF.

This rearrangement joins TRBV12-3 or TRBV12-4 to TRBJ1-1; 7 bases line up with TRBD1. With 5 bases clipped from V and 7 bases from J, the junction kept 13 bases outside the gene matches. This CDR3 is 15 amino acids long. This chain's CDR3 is CASSKPTGRGNEAFF. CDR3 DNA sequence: TGTGCCAGCAGTAAGCCGACAGGGCGCGGAAATGAAGCTTTCTTT.

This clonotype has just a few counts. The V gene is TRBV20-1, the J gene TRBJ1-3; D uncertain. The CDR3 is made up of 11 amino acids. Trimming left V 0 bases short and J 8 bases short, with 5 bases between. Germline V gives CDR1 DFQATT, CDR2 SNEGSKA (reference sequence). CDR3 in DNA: TGCAGTGCTAGAGAGGAACACACCATATATTTT. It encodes CSAREEHTIYF.

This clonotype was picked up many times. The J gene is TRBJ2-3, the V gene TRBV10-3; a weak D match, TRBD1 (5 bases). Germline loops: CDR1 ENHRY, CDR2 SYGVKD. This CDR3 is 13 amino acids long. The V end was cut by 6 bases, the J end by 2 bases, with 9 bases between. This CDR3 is CAIRGRVTDTQYF. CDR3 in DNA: TGTGCCATCAGGGGCAGGGTCACAGATACGCAGTATTTT.

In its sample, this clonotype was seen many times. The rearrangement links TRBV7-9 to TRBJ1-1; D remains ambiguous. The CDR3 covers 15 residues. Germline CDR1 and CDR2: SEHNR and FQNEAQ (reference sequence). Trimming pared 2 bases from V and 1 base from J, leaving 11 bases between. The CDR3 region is CASSLFGKENTEAFF. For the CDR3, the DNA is TGTGCCAGCAGCTTATTTGGGAAAGAGAACACTGAAGCTTTCTTT.

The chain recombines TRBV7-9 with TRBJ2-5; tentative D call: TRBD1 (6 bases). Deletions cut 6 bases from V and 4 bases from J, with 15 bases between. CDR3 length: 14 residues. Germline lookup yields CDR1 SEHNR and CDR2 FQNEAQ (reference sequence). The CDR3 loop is CASSYRERVETQYF. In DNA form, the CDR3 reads TGTGCCAGCAGTTACAGGGAAAGGGTAGAGACCCAGTACTTC. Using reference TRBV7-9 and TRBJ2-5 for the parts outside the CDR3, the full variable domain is DTGVSQNPRHKITKRGQNVTFRCDPISEHNRLYWYRQTLGQGPEFLTYFQNEAQLEKSRLLSDRFSAERPKGSFSTLEIQRTEQGDSAMYLCASSYRERVETQYFGPGTRLLVL.

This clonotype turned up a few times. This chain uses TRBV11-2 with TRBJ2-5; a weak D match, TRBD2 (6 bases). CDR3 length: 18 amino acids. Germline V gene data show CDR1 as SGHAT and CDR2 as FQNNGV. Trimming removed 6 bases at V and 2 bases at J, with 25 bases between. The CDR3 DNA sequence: TGTGCCAGCAGTCACCGGATGTTGCGGGGCAACCTACAAGAGACCCAGTACTTC. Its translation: CASSHRMLRGNLQETQYF.

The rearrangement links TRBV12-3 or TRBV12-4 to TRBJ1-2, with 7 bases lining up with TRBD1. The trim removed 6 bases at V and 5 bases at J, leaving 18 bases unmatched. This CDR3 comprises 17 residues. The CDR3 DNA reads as TGTGCCAGCAGCTCAGACAGGGAGGTTGCCGGGCTATATGGCTACACCTTC. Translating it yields CASSSDREVAGLYGYTF.

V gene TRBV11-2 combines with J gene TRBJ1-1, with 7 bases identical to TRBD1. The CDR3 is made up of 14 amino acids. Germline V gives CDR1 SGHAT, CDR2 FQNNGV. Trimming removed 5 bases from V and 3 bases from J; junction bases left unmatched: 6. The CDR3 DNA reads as TGTGCCAGCAGCCGACAGGGAGGTGACACTGAAGCTTTCTTT. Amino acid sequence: CASSRQGGDTEAFF.

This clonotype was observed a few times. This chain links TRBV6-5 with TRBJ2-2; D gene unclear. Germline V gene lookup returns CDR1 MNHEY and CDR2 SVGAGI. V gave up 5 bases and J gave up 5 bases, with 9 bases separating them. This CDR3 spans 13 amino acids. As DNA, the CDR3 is TGTGCCAGCAGTGGGGTCCTGACCGGGGAGCTGTTTTTT. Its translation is CASSGVLTGELFF.

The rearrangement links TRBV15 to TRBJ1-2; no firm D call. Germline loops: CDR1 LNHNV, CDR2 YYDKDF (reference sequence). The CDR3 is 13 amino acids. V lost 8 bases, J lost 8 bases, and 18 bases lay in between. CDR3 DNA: TGTGCCACCCATTTGGTCGGGGTGCGGGGCTACACCTTC. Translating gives CATHLVGVRGYTF.

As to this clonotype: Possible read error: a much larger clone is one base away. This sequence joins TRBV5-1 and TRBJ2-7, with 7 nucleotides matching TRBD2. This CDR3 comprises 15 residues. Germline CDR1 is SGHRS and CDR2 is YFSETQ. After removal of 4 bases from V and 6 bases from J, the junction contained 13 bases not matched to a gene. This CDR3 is CASSRSTSPLSEQYF. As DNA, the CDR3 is TGCGCCAGCAGCCGTTCGACTAGCCCTTTATCCGAGCAGTACTTC.

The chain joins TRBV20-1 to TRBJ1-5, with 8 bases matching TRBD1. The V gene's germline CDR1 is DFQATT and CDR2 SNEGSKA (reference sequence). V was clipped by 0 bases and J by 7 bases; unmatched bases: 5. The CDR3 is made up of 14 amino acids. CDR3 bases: TGCAGTGCTAGAGACAGGGGGCGGCGACAGCCCCAGCATTTT. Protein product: CSARDRGRRQPQHF.